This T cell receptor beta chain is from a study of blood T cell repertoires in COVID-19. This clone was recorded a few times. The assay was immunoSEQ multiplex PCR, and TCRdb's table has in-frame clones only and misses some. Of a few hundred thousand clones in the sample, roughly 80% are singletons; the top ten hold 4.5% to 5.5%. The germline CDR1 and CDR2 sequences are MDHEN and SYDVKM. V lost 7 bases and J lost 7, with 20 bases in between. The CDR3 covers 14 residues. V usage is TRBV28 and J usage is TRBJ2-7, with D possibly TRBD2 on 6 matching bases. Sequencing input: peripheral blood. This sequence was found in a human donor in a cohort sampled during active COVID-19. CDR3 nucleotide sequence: TGTGCCAGCACCCCGTCAACGGGGGTAAGGGAGCAGTACTTC. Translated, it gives CASTPSTGVREQYF.